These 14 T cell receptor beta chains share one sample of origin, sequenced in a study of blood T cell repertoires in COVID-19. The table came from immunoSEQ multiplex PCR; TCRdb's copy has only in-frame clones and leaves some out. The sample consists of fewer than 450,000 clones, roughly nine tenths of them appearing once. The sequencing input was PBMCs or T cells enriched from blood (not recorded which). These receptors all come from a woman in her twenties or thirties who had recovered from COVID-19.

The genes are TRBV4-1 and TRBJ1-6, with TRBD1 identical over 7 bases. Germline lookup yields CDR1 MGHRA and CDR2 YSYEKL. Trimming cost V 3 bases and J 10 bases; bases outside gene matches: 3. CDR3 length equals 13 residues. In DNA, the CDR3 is TGCGCCAGCAGCCATCCACAGGGGTCACCCCTCCACTTT. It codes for CASSHPQGSPLHF.

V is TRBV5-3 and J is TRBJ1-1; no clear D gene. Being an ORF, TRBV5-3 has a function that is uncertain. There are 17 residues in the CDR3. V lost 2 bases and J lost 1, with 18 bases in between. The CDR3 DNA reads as TGTGCCAGAAGCTTCCCTCAGAGGGTGGTCCAGAACACTGAAGCTTTCTTT. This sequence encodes CARSFPQRVVQNTEAFF.

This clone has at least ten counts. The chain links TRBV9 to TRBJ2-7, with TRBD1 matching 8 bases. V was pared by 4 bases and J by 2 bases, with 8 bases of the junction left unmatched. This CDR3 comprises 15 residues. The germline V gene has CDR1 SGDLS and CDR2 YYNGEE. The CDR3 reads CASSPLRTGTYEQYF. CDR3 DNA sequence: TGTGCCAGCAGCCCGCTCAGGACAGGGACCTACGAGCAGTACTTC.

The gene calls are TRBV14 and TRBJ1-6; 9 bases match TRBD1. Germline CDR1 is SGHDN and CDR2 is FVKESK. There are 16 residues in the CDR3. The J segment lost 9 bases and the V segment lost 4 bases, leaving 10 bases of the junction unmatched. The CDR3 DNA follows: TGTGCCAGCAGCCGGGCCGGGACAGGGAATAGTTCACCCCTCCACTTT. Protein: CASSRAGTGNSSPLHF. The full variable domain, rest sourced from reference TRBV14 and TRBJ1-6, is EAGVTQFPSHSVIEKGQTVTLRCDPISGHDNLYWYRRVMGKEIKFLLHFVKESKQDESGMPNNRFLAERTGGTYSTLKVQPAELEDSGVYFCASSRAGTGNSSPLHFGNGTRLTVT.

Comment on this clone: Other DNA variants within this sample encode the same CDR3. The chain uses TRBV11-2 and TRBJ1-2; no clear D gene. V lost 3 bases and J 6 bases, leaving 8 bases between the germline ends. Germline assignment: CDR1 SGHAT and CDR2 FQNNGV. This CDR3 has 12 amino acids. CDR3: CASSLEGDGYTF. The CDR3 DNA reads TGTGCCAGCAGCTTGGAAGGAGATGGCTACACCTTC.

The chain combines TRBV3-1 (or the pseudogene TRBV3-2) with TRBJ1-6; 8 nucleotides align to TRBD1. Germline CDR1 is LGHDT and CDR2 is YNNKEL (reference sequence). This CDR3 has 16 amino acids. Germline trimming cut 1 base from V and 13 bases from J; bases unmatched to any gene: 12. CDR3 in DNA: TGTGCCAGCAGCCAAGTTCCGACAGGGGATAATCTCCCCCTCCACTTT. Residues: CASSQVPTGDNLPLHF.

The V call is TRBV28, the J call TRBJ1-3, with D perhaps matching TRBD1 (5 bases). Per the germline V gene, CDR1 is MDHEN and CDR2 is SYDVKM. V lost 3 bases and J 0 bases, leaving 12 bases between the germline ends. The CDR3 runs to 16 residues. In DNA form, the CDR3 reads TGTGCCAGCAGTTTGGTCTGGAGGGGCTCTGGAAACACCATATATTTT. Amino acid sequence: CASSLVWRGSGNTIYF.

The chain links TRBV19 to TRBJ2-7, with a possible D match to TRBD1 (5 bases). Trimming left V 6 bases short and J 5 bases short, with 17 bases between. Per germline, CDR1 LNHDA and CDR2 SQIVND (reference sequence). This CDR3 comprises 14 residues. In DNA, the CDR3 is TGTGCCAGTAGCACAGGTCATCACGGCGACGAGCAGTACTTC. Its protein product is CASSTGHHGDEQYF.

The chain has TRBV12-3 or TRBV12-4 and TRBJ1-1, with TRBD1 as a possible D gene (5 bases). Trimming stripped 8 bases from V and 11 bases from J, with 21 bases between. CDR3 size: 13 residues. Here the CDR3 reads CASCQSLRVRAFF. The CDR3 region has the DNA TGTGCCAGCTGTCAATCCCTCAGGGTAAGGGCTTTCTTT.

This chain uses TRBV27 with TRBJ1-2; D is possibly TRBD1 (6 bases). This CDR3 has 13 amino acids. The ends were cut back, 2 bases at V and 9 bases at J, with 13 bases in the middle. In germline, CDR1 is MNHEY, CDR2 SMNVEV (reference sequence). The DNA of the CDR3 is TGTGCCAGCAGTTTAGGGGGCTTATCGAGCTACACCTTC. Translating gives CASSLGGLSSYTF.

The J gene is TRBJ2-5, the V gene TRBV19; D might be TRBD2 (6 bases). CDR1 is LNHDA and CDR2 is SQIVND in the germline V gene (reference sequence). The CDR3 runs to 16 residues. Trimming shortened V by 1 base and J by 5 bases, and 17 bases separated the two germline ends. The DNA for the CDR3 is TGTGCCAGTAGTATAGCATCGACTGGGGGGAAGGAGACCCAGTACTTC. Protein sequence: CASSIASTGGKETQYF.

For the CDR3, the DNA is TGTGCCACCAGCAAACGGACAGGCAGCTCCTACAATGAGCAGTTCTTC. Translating gives CATSKRTGSSYNEQFF. The chain is built from TRBV15 and TRBJ2-1, with 7 bases fitting TRBD1. The V gene end was trimmed by 4 bases and the J gene end by 0 bases; junction bases not matched to a gene: 6. This CDR3 is built from 16 residues. The germline V gene has CDR1 LNHNV and CDR2 YYDKDF (reference sequence).

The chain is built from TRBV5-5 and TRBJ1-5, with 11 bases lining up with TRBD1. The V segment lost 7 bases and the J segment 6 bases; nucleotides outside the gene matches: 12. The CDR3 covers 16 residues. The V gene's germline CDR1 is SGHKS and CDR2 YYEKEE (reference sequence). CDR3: CASSVNPGTGGQPQHF. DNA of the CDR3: TGTGCCAGCTCGGTTAACCCCGGGACAGGGGGTCAGCCCCAGCATTTT.

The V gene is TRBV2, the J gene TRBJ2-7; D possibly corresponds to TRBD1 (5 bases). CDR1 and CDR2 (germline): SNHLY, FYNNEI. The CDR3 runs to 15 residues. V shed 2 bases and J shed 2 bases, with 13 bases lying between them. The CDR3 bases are TGTGCCAGCAGTGAATTTGTGACAGCTGCCTACGAGCAGTACTTC. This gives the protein CASSEFVTAAYEQYF.